These T cell receptor beta chains were read from a single sample in a study of control samples from healthy donors and cancer patients. Sequenced by immunoSEQ multiplex PCR; TCRdb stores in-frame clones only, minus some. The table has roughly 90,000 clones, around nine tenths seen once. Sequencing was carried out using PBMCs. These receptors were obtained from a woman in her fifties or sixties with colorectal cancer. Each CDR3 is given with its conserved first and last residue. A D gene is named only where the DNA matches it firmly. Clone size appears in some rows only: once, few, many, or a class for an expanded clone.

size	D	length	V	J	DNA	CDR3
NA	TRBD2	13	TRBV30	TRBJ2-5	TGTGCCTGGCGCACTAGCGGTCAGGAGACCCAGTACTTC	CAWRTSGQETQYF
NA	NA	12	TRBV5-1	TRBJ1-4	TGCGCCAGCAGCTTGATAGGTGAAAAACTGTTTTTT	CASSLIGEKLFF
NA	NA	14	TRBV20-1	TRBJ1-1	TGCAGTGCTAGTGACGAAACCCTAGAAATCGAAGCTTTCTTT	CSASDETLEIEAFF
NA	NA	13	TRBV5-4	TRBJ1-2	TGTGCCAGCAGCTACAGGGAATCGAGTGGCTACACCTTC	CASSYRESSGYTF
NA	TRBD1	12	TRBV19	TRBJ1-3	TGTGCCACCCGGACAGGGGGAAACACCATATATTTT	CATRTGGNTIYF
NA	NA	15	TRBV7-2	TRBJ1-2	TGTGCCAGCAGCCAGGGGCAGGGACGGCAATATGGCTACACCTTC	CASSQGQGRQYGYTF
once	TRBD2	17	TRBV6-2/TRBV6-3	TRBJ2-2	TGTGCCAGCAGTTACTCTAGCGGGGGGGCGAACACCGGGGAGCTGTTTTTT	CASSYSSGGANTGELFF
NA	NA	13	TRBV11-3	TRBJ2-2	TGTGCCAGCGGGACTCCGAACACCGGGGAGCTGTTTTTT	CASGTPNTGELFF
NA	NA	12	TRBV24-1	TRBJ2-1	TGTGCCACCAGTTTGGGGGGCAATGAGCAGTTCTTC	CATSLGGNEQFF
NA	TRBD2	14	TRBV11-3	TRBJ2-2	TGTGCCAGCAGCTACGGGGGGGCCACCGGGGAGCTGTTTTTT	CASSYGGATGELFF
NA	NA	14	TRBV7-9	TRBJ1-4	TGTGCCAGCAGCCCCCGGGGACTTAATGAAAAACTGTTTTTT	CASSPRGLNEKLFF
NA	NA	16	TRBV6-2/TRBV6-3	TRBJ1-1	TGTGCCAGCAGTTACACCCACAAAGCAGGGCGAACTGAAGCTTTCTTT	CASSYTHKAGRTEAFF
NA	NA	16	TRBV28	TRBJ1-2	TGTGCCAGCAGTTCTAGTATTGCGGGAGAATTGAGGGGCTACACCTTC	CASSSSIAGELRGYTF
NA	NA	13	TRBV30	TRBJ1-5	TGTGCCTGGAGTGCGGGGTTGGGACAGCCCCAGCATTTT	CAWSAGLGQPQHF
NA	NA	18	TRBV5-1	TRBJ2-1	TGCGCCAGCAGCTTGGCCAAAACTCCACCCTTCTCCTACAATGAGCAGTTCTTC	CASSLAKTPPFSYNEQFF
NA	NA	15	TRBV6-5	TRBJ1-6	TGTGCCAGCACCCCCCAGAACTCCTATAATTCACCCCTCCACTTT	CASTPQNSYNSPLHF
NA	NA	13	TRBV28	TRBJ1-2	TGTGCCAGCAAAACCGGGACACACTATGGCTACACCTTC	CASKTGTHYGYTF
NA	NA	15	TRBV6-1	TRBJ2-1	TGTGCCAGCAGTGATTATAGGAGAGTTTACAATGAGCAGTTCTTC	CASSDYRRVYNEQFF
NA	NA	18	TRBV28	TRBJ1-5	TGTGCCAGCAGTCCCCAGGTAGAAACCTTCTATAGCAATCAGCCCCAGCATTTT	CASSPQVETFYSNQPQHF
NA	NA	15	TRBV10-2	TRBJ1-2	TGCGCCACCATACTAACAACAGGGAACAGCACGGGCTACACCTTC	CATILTTGNSTGYTF
NA	NA	12	TRBV12-3/TRBV12-4	TRBJ1-5	TGTGCCAGCAGTGTTAGCAATCAGCCCCAGCATTTT	CASSVSNQPQHF
NA	TRBD2	17	TRBV7-3	TRBJ2-6	TGTGCCAGCAGTAGCGGGCCCAGCGCCCCTGGGGCCAACGTCCTGACTTTC	CASSSGPSAPGANVLTF
NA	TRBD2	14	TRBV6-2/TRBV6-3	TRBJ2-5	TGTGCCAGCAGTCGAGGGACTACCCAAGAGACCCAGTACTTC	CASSRGTTQETQYF
NA	NA	14	TRBV7-9	TRBJ1-1	TGTGCCAGCAGCTTAGGGGGGGAGTACACTGAAGCTTTCTTT	CASSLGGEYTEAFF
NA	NA	10	TRBV2	TRBJ1-1	TGTGCCAGCAGAACAGGGAGGGCTTTCTTT	CASRTGRAFF
NA	NA	12	TRBV19	TRBJ1-1	TGTGCCAGTAGGAGGGGGAACACTGAAGCTTTCTTT	CASRRGNTEAFF
once	NA	16	TRBV7-8	TRBJ1-5	TGTGCCAGCAGCTTAGCGTCAGGGAGGGTAGGTCAGCCCCAGCATTTT	CASSLASGRVGQPQHF
NA	TRBD1	15	TRBV9	TRBJ1-3	TGTGCCAGCAGCGTAGAGGGGGCAGCTGGAAACACCATATATTTT	CASSVEGAAGNTIYF
NA	NA	14	TRBV19	TRBJ1-5	TGTGCCAGTAGTAAGGGGGGCCTCAATCAGCCCCAGCATTTT	CASSKGGLNQPQHF
NA	NA	15	TRBV6-5	TRBJ2-5	TGTGCCAGCAACACCGGGGATCGGGGCTGGGAGACCCAGTACTTC	CASNTGDRGWETQYF
once	NA	14	TRBV28	TRBJ1-5	TGTGCCAGCTCCGAACGGGGGGGCAATCAGCCCCAGCATTTT	CASSERGGNQPQHF
once	NA	13	TRBV7-9	TRBJ2-5	TGTGCCAGCAGCTTCGACAGGTTAGGGACCCAGTACTTC	CASSFDRLGTQYF
NA	TRBD1	14	TRBV7-2	TRBJ1-2	TGTGCCAGCAGCCCCGACAGGGGTCCCTATGGCTACACCTTC	CASSPDRGPYGYTF
NA	NA	15	TRBV10-3	TRBJ1-3	TGTGCCATCAGTGAGAAGGGCAGCTCTGGAAACACCATATATTTT	CAISEKGSSGNTIYF
NA	TRBD1	15	TRBV19	TRBJ1-6	TGTGCCAGTAGTTCTCTCACAGGGGTGCGATCACCCCTCCACTTT	CASSSLTGVRSPLHF
NA	NA	14	TRBV18	TRBJ2-1	TGTGCCAGCTCACCGCAACGGGACAACAATGAGCAGTTCTTC	CASSPQRDNNEQFF
NA	TRBD2	17	TRBV19	TRBJ2-3	TGTGCCAGTAGTATAGGTTCTAGCGGGGGGGCGTGGGATACGCAGTATTTT	CASSIGSSGGAWDTQYF
once	NA	12	TRBV27	TRBJ2-3	TGTGCCAGCAGTCCCTCCACAGATACGCAGTATTTT	CASSPSTDTQYF
NA	NA	12	TRBV3-1/TRBV3-2	TRBJ1-1	TGTGCCAGCAGCCAGATAAACACTGAAGCTTTCTTT	CASSQINTEAFF
NA	TRBD1	16	TRBV27	TRBJ2-5	TGTGCCAGCAGTTTCGACAGGGGCGGATCGGCAGAGACCCAGTACTTC	CASSFDRGGSAETQYF
NA	NA	15	TRBV6-5	TRBJ2-2	TGTGCCAGCAGTTACTCGACGAGAACTGCCGGGGAGCTGTTTTTT	CASSYSTRTAGELFF
NA	TRBD2	15	TRBV28	TRBJ2-1	TGTGCCAGCAGTTTATTTTCCGGGGGGAACAATGAGCAGTTCTTC	CASSLFSGGNNEQFF
NA	NA	16	TRBV14	TRBJ1-3	TGTGCCAGCAGCCAAGACACTGGGAGCTCTGGAAACACCATATATTTT	CASSQDTGSSGNTIYF
few	NA	11	TRBV20-1	TRBJ1-1	TGCAGTGCTCCGGGCCGGGAGGTCGCTTTCTTT	CSAPGREVAFF
NA	TRBD1	15	TRBV11-3	TRBJ2-2	TGTGCCAGCAGCTTACAGGGGGCGCGCACCGGGGAGCTGTTTTTT	CASSLQGARTGELFF
NA	TRBD1	17	TRBV5-1	TRBJ2-2	TGCGCCAGCAGGCTAGGGACAGGGGGCGCGCACACCGGGGAGCTGTTTTTT	CASRLGTGGAHTGELFF
NA	NA	15	TRBV18	TRBJ2-2	TGTGCCAGCTCACCTCAGGACTTGTACACCGGGGAGCTGTTTTTT	CASSPQDLYTGELFF